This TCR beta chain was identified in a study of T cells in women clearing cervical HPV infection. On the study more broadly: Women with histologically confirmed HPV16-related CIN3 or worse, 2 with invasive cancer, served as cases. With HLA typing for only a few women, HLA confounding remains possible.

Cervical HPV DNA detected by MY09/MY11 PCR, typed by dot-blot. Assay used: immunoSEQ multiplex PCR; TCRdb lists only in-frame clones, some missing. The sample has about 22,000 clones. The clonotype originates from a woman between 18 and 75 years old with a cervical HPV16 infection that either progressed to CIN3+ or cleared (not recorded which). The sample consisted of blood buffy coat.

The DNA read from the CDR3 is TGTGCCAGCTCACAGGGGCAGGTCGACGAAAAA. Its protein product is CASSQGQVDEK. The whole CDR3 protein reads CASSQGQVDEKLFF. The rearrangement joins TRBV18 to TRBJ1-4, with D tentatively TRBD1 (5 bases). The read stops 3 residues short of the end of the CDR3; the missing end is completed from the germline J gene. The V end was cut by 4 bases, the J end by 8 bases, with 14 bases between. The germline CDR1 and CDR2 sequences are KGHSH and LQKENI. The CDR3 spans 14 residues.